The rows below give T cell receptor beta chains drawn from one sample of a study of PD-1 blockade in classical Hodgkin lymphoma. Measured with immunoSEQ multiplex PCR; TCRdb has only the in-frame clones, and not every one. The sample lists about 20,000 clones, more than 75% occurring once. Sequences were derived from CD8+ T cells from blood, sampled before the fourth cycle of nivolumab. All receptors come from a human donor with classical Hodgkin lymphoma. Each CDR3 is given with its conserved first and last residue. Fields, in order: V gene, CDR3 length, clone size, J gene, D gene, CDR3 DNA, CDR3 protein. The D gene is left open where the match is weak. A row's size may be missing; if present it is once, few, many or a size class.

>TRBV27|20|-|TRBJ2-1|TRBD2
TGTGCCAGCAGTCTCCATTTCACCTACGAGGGACTAGCGGGGGTCAATGAGCAGTTCTTC
CASSLHFTYEGLAGVNEQFF
>TRBV4-3|16|few|TRBJ2-7|-
TGCGCCAGCAGCCAAGAAATTGAGGGACAAGCTGACGAGCAGTACTTC
CASSQEIEGQADEQYF
>TRBV6-1|15|-|TRBJ2-1|TRBD1
TGTGCCAGCACCACCGGGACAGGGATCCGCAATGAGCAGTTCTTC
CASTTGTGIRNEQFF
>TRBV7-8|16|-|TRBJ2-7|-
TGTGCCAGCAGACGAAGCTCCGGGGGCAGCCCCTACGAGCAGTACTTC
CASRRSSGGSPYEQYF
>TRBV9|14|-|TRBJ1-1|-
TGTGCCAGCAGCCCCGGGTCCATGAACACTGAAGCTTTCTTT
CASSPGSMNTEAFF
>TRBV7-8|16|-|TRBJ2-1|TRBD2
TGTGCCAGCAGTCCAACGGGACTAGCGGGGTCGCATGAGCAGTTCTTC
CASSPTGLAGSHEQFF
>TRBV19|14|-|TRBJ1-1|-
TGTGCCAGTAGTTGGGGGGGCGAGAACACTGAAGCTTTCTTT
CASSWGGENTEAFF
>TRBV5-5|13|-|TRBJ2-7|-
TGTGCCAGCAGCTCCGGACCAGCCTACGAGCAGTACTTC
CASSSGPAYEQYF
>TRBV7-9|15|once|TRBJ2-5|-
TGTGCCAGCAGCTTTATGGGGACTTCCCAAGAGACCCAGTACTTC
CASSFMGTSQETQYF
>TRBV28|15|-|TRBJ2-5|-
TGTGCCACCAGTCCAAGACAGAACTATCAAGAGACCCAGTACTTC
CATSPRQNYQETQYF
>TRBV21-1|16|once|TRBJ2-3|-
TGTGCCAGCGAGCAGGGGGCCGTAACTAGCACAGATACGCAGTATTTT
CASEQGAVTSTDTQYF
>TRBV13|15|once|TRBJ2-3|TRBD2
TGTGCCAGCAGCTCAACTAGCGGGGGTACAGATACGCAGTATTTT
CASSSTSGGTDTQYF
>TRBV9|15|-|TRBJ2-7|-
TGTGCCAGCAGCGTGGGGACTGCCGGACCCTACGAGCAGTACTTC
CASSVGTAGPYEQYF
>TRBV28|16|-|TRBJ1-5|-
TGTGCCAGCAGTTTATTGTTGGGTCGGGGGGATCAGCCCCAGCATTTT
CASSLLLGRGDQPQHF
>TRBV4-2|15|-|TRBJ2-4|-
TGTGCCAGCAGCCAAGAAGAAGGGGCCAAAAACATTCAGTACTTC
CASSQEEGAKNIQYF
>TRBV6-5|15|few|TRBJ1-2|TRBD1
TGTGCCAGCAGTCCCTCCTCGACAGGGGGATATGGCTACACCTTC
CASSPSSTGGYGYTF
>TRBV27|16|-|TRBJ2-2|TRBD1
TGTGCCAGCAGTTTGGGACAGACGCTTAACACCGGGGAGCTGTTTTTT
CASSLGQTLNTGELFF
>TRBV14|13|-|TRBJ2-2|-
TGTGCCAGCAGCCAAGGCATAACCGGGGAGCTGTTTTTT
CASSQGITGELFF
>TRBV5-4|18|-|TRBJ2-3|TRBD2
TGTGCCAGCAGCTTGGGACTAGCGGGGGCCGCTAGCACAGATACGCAGTATTTT
CASSLGLAGAASTDTQYF
>TRBV10-2|12|-|TRBJ2-7|-
TGCGCCAGCAGCGGGTCCGGTCTCGAGCAGTACTTC
CASSGSGLEQYF
>TRBV7-8|15|-|TRBJ1-1|-
TGTGCCAGCAGCTATGACCGGGCTTTGAACACTGAAGCTTTCTTT
CASSYDRALNTEAFF
>TRBV6-5|13|few|TRBJ1-5|-
TGTGCCAGCAGTTACTCGGAAGGTCAGCCCCAGCATTTT
CASSYSEGQPQHF
>TRBV5-8|15|-|TRBJ2-7|-
TGTGCCAGCAGCTTGGCGGGCAACTCAGGCGGCGAGCAGTACTTC
CASSLAGNSGGEQYF
>TRBV30|14|-|TRBJ2-7|-
TGTGCCTGGAGTGTTGGTTCGTTTCTCTACGAGCAGTACTTC
CAWSVGSFLYEQYF
>TRBV13|12|-|TRBJ2-5|-
TGTGCCAGCAGGGGGGAACAAGAGACCCAGTACTTC
CASRGEQETQYF
>TRBV9|15|-|TRBJ2-7|-
TGTGCCAGCAGCCTTGCCGGGACCGAGGGGAGTGAGCAGTACTTC
CASSLAGTEGSEQYF
>TRBV28|16|-|TRBJ1-4|TRBD1
TGTGCCAGCAGCCTTCCCGGGACAGGGGATAATGAAAAACTGTTTTTT
CASSLPGTGDNEKLFF
>TRBV6-5|15|once|TRBJ2-5|TRBD1
TGTGCCAGCACTCTTTGGACAGGGGGGCGAGAGACCCAGTACTTC
CASTLWTGGRETQYF
>TRBV29-1|12|-|TRBJ1-2|TRBD1
TGCAGCGTTGTTGGACAGGGGTATGGCTACACCTTC
CSVVGQGYGYTF
>TRBV7-6|13|-|TRBJ2-7|-
TGTGCCAGCAGCCCGGGGACTTCCTACGAGCAGTACTTC
CASSPGTSYEQYF
>TRBV27|15|-|TRBJ1-1|-
TGTGCCAGCAGTCCTTTAGCGGGGCGGGGCACTGAAGCTTTCTTT
CASSPLAGRGTEAFF
>TRBV18|13|-|TRBJ2-5|-
TGTGCCACCTCTCCCTACGGGGGCGAGACCCAGTACTTC
CATSPYGGETQYF
>TRBV7-6|19|-|TRBJ2-2|TRBD1
TGTGCCAGCAGCTTCCGACAGGGGGCCATCCCGTTGGGCACCGGGGAGCTGTTTTTT
CASSFRQGAIPLGTGELFF
>TRBV5-5|15|-|TRBJ2-1|-
TGTGCCAGCACGGCCCTGGCGGGGGCCCCCCCTGAGCAGTTCTTC
CASTALAGAPPEQFF
>TRBV11-3|17|-|TRBJ1-3|-
TGTGCCAGCATCCGGGAGGATCCCTTGGCCTCTGGAAACACCATATATTTT
CASIREDPLASGNTIYF
>TRBV7-9|15|-|TRBJ2-3|-
TGTGCCAGCAGCTCTCTCGGGGGGCCGGGAGATACGCAGTATTTT
CASSSLGGPGDTQYF
>TRBV7-2|17|-|TRBJ2-3|TRBD2
TGTGCCAGCAGCTTATCCCCAACTAGCGGGGTCACAGATACGCAGTATTTT
CASSLSPTSGVTDTQYF
>TRBV27|16|-|TRBJ2-7|TRBD1
TGTGCCAGCAGTCCAAGCACCGGGACAGTCTCCTACGAGCAGTACTTC
CASSPSTGTVSYEQYF
>TRBV5-4|14|-|TRBJ2-3|TRBD2
TGTGCCAGCACCCTAGCGGGGTACACAGATACGCAGTATTTT
CASTLAGYTDTQYF
>TRBV27|16|once|TRBJ2-3|TRBD2
TGTGCCAGCAGTCCATCAATAGGACTAGCGGTAGATACGCAGTATTTT
CASSPSIGLAVDTQYF
>TRBV28|13|-|TRBJ2-7|-
TGTGCCAGCAGTTTAGGGCTAGTCTACGAGCAGTACTTC
CASSLGLVYEQYF